This T cell receptor (beta chain) was recovered during a study of blood T cell repertoires in COVID-19. At the level of the study: Cohort 3 donors were reported recovered after two negative PCRs, clearance, or symptom resolution.

Germline CDR1 and CDR2: SEHNR and FQNEAQ (reference sequence). The ends were cut back, 0 bases at V and 5 bases at J, with 22 bases in the middle. The CDR3 is 18 amino acids. Participants' own reports of clinical history determined their cohort assignment. In the original workflow: Estimation of nucleated cell counts relied on the amplification of reference gene primers. Repertoires were generated with immunoSEQ multiplex PCR, while TCRdb's copy carries only in-frame clones and drops some. Clone size and V and J calls were adopted from that table, with D and trimming inferred from the DNA. Of 250,000 to 300,000 clones listed, approximately 90% are singletons.

The chain is built from TRBV7-9 and TRBJ1-1, with a tentative D call TRBD1 (6 bases). Sequencing was done on a sample of PBMCs or T cells enriched from blood (not recorded which). The TCR comes from a woman aged 60-70 years in a cohort exposed to, infected with or recovered from COVID-19 (not recorded which). DNA for the CDR3: TGTGCCAGCAGCTTAGCTTTGGTTAGGGACATTGGGGTTACTGAAGCTTTCTTT. Amino acids: CASSLALVRDIGVTEAFF.